This T cell receptor beta chain was recorded in a study of blood T cell repertoires in COVID-19. Study-wide background: In each case, the material was cDNA or gDNA derived from T cells, B-cell-depleted T cells, or PBMCs.

Patients of the Seattle cohort, enrolled during active infection, were followed longitudinally. The CDR3 covers 15 residues. Germline CDR1 SNHLY, CDR2 FYNNEI. V lost 8 bases, J lost 3 bases, and 8 bases stayed unmatched. Source study methods: From reference gene primer amplification, estimates of nucleated cell counts were derived. TCRdb's table, derived via immunoSEQ multiplex PCR, lists solely in-frame clones and lacks some. The DNA gave D and trimming, while V, J and clone size come from that table. Among approximately 97,000 clones, over 85% were seen once, and the ten largest hold approximately 2%.

V is TRBV2 and J is TRBJ1-5; TRBD1 aligns across 9 bases. The source material was peripheral blood. The TCR comes from a woman between 50 and 59 years old with COVID-19, enrolled during active disease. The CDR3 here is CASRLGTGINQPQHF. Here the CDR3 DNA reads TGTGCCAGCCGCCTCGGGACAGGGATCAATCAGCCCCAGCATTTT.